The sequence of this TCR beta chain was determined in a study of response to subunit inactivated influenza vaccine. The table lists this clonotype with a few counts. TCRdb fed the RT-PCR reads into MiXCR, producing one record per CDR3 protein. The sample records about 540,000 distinct CDR3 sequences, roughly 25% being singletons. Trimming removed 4 bases from V and 5 bases from J; junction bases left unmatched: 7. From germline, CDR1 is MDHEN and CDR2 SYDVKM. The CDR3 consists of 14 residues. These same records also appear under a second study, on T cells expressing NK-cell markers. That work contributes: TCR beta libraries carry UMIs added by 5'RACE template switching. Alpha-beta TCR T cells were the sole sorting target in several experiments, owing to an anti-gamma-delta TCR antibody. For about six donors, the dominant NKG2C+ clonotypes made up roughly 1.0-7.5% of their CD8+ T cells.

This chain joins TRBV28 and TRBJ2-5, with 7 bases fitting TRBD2. The source was CD4+ T cells sorted from PBMCs, collected roughly 13 days after vaccination. The sequence derives from a man aged 50-60 years who received an inactivated influenza vaccine. The CDR3, as DNA: TGTGCCAGCAGTTCGCCCCGGGGGGTGGAGACCCAGTACTTC. Translated, it gives CASSSPRGVETQYF.